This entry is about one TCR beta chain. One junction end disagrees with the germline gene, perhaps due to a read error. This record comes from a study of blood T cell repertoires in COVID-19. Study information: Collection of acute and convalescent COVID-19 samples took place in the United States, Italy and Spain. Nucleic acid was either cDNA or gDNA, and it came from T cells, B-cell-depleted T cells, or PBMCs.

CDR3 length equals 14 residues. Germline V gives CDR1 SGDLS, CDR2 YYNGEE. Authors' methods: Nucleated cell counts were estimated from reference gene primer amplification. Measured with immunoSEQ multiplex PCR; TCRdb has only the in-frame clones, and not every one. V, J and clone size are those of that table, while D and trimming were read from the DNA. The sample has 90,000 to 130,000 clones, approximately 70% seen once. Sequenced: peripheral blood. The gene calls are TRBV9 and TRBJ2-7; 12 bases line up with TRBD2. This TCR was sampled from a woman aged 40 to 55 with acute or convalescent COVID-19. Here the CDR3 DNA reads TGCGCCACCAGCGCTAGCGGGGGGGCGGGGGAGCAGTACTTC. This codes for CATSASGGAGEQYF.